Reported below is one T cell receptor beta chain. Its antigen is still unknown. The source of the sample is a study of cytomegalovirus exposure and HLA in healthy donors. Points from the study as a whole: Among TCR beta chains, those listed as cytomegalovirus-associated numbered fewer than 200.

60 Vbeta and 13 Jbeta primers were used in PCR. Repertoires were generated with immunoSEQ multiplex PCR, while TCRdb's copy carries only in-frame clones and drops some. This sample yields some 120,000 clones, of which 70% to 75% are seen a single time; approximately 2% belongs to the top ten. This CDR3 has 17 amino acids. Germline lookup yields CDR1 SGHNT and CDR2 YYREEE (reference sequence). With V trimmed by 0 bases and J by 4 bases, 9 bases remained unmatched. Sequencing was performed on PBMCs. The source of this sequence is a woman between 35 and 50 years old in good health and CMV-seropositive. This rearrangement joins TRBV5-4 to TRBJ2-5; 10 bases match TRBD1. CDR3 in amino acids: CASSLARRTGGIETQYF. For the CDR3, the DNA is TGTGCCAGCAGCTTGGCTCGCCGGACAGGGGGGATAGAGACCCAGTACTTC.